This is a list of T cell receptor beta chains from one sample in a study of blood T cell repertoires in COVID-19. Assay used: immunoSEQ multiplex PCR; TCRdb lists only in-frame clones, some missing. The data contain a few hundred thousand clones, nearly 90% of them singletons. Source material: peripheral blood. The receptors were sampled from a human donor in a cohort sampled during active COVID-19. The CDR3 runs from the conserved cysteine through the conserved F or W. A D gene is named only where the DNA matches it firmly. Part of the rows lack a size; the others show once, few, many or a class for expanded clones.

TRBV19	TRBJ2-6	-	-	TGTGCCAGTAGATTCAGGGGTTCTGGGGCCAACGTCCTGACTTTC	CASRFRGSGANVLTF
TRBV5-5	TRBJ2-7	-	TRBD1	TGTGCCAGCAGCCTCTGGACAGGGTCCTACGAGCAGTACTTC	CASSLWTGSYEQYF
TRBV6-5	TRBJ2-7	-	-	TGTGCCAGCAGTTATTTAGGGGGTGGCTACGAGCAGTACTTC	CASSYLGGGYEQYF
TRBV4-3	TRBJ2-6	-	-	TGCGCCAGCAGGAGTACTGGGGCCAACGTCCTGACTTTC	CASRSTGANVLTF
TRBV4-1	TRBJ1-1	-	-	TGCGCCAGCAGCCAAGGGCCCCAGGTCAACACTGAAGCTTTCTTT	CASSQGPQVNTEAFF
TRBV9	TRBJ2-7	-	TRBD1	TGTGCCAGCAGCGTAGTTGGGACAGGATACGAGCAGTACTTC	CASSVVGTGYEQYF
TRBV10-3	TRBJ2-6	-	TRBD1	TGTGCCATCAGTGGACAGGGGGCGACTGGGGCCAACGTCCTGACTTTC	CAISGQGATGANVLTF
TRBV5-8	TRBJ2-5	-	TRBD1	TGTGCCAGCAGCCCGACAGGGGTGGAAGGAGAGACCCAGTACTTC	CASSPTGVEGETQYF
TRBV19	TRBJ2-1	-	-	TGTGCCAGTAGTTCCCTAGTAGGTCGCGATGAGCAGTTCTTC	CASSSLVGRDEQFF
TRBV7-9	TRBJ2-7	many	-	TGTGCCAGCAGCTCCTCCCGCCGCCCGCGCGAGCAGTACTTC	CASSSSRRPREQYF
TRBV28	TRBJ1-3	-	-	TGTGCCAGCAGCTTTTTCAGGGTTTCTGGAAACACCATATATTTT	CASSFFRVSGNTIYF
TRBV9	TRBJ2-7	-	TRBD2	TGTGCCAGCAGCGTAGCAGGTCTAGCGGGGACCTACGAGCAGTACTTC	CASSVAGLAGTYEQYF
TRBV4-3	TRBJ1-2	once	-	TGCGCCAGCAGCCAAGAAGGCGGGAGATTCGAGGGATATGGCTACACCTTC	CASSQEGGRFEGYGYTF
TRBV25-1	TRBJ1-5	-	-	TGTGCCAGCAGCATAGGGGTGGAAGGGCAGCCCCAGCATTTT	CASSIGVEGQPQHF
TRBV9	TRBJ2-7	-	TRBD2	TGTGCCAGCAGCGTAGGTTGGCTAGCGGGTACCTACGAGCAGTACTTC	CASSVGWLAGTYEQYF
TRBV18	TRBJ2-3	once	-	TGTGCCAGCTCGGCGCGAGGGACAACTAGCACAGATACGCAGTATTTT	CASSARGTTSTDTQYF
TRBV4-3	TRBJ1-2	few	TRBD1	TGCGCCAGCAGCCAGCGGACAGGGGGGTATGGCTACACCTTC	CASSQRTGGYGYTF
TRBV30	TRBJ2-5	-	-	TGTGCCTTCAGTCCGGACAGCCAAGAGACCCAGTACTTC	CAFSPDSQETQYF
TRBV19	TRBJ1-2	-	-	TGTGCCAGTAGTATGGGGCAGGGGTATGGCTACACCTTC	CASSMGQGYGYTF
TRBV18	TRBJ2-7	-	-	TGTGCCAGCGCGCGTTTAGAGGGGGGGTACGAGCAGTACTTC	CASARLEGGYEQYF
TRBV10-2	TRBJ2-3	-	-	TGCGCCAGCAGTGAGTTCGTGCGGGTGGGGACAGATACGCAGTATTTT	CASSEFVRVGTDTQYF
TRBV6-5	TRBJ2-2	-	-	TGTGCCAGCAGGGCTGACAGAGACACCGGGGAGCTGTTTTTT	CASRADRDTGELFF
TRBV28	TRBJ1-5	-	TRBD1	TGTGCCAGCAGTTTATTGGGGACAGGGGCGTATCAGCCCCAGCATTTT	CASSLLGTGAYQPQHF
TRBV28	TRBJ1-1	-	-	TGTGCCAGCAGTCTCACAGCAGGGACTTTCTTT	CASSLTAGTFF